The present T cell receptor beta chain was sequenced within a study of Ad26.COV2.S vaccination and SARS-CoV-2 variants (dated by TCRdb to the early 2020s). With regard to the full study: Vaccine-arm donors were drawn from COV1001, a multicentre, randomized, double-blind, placebo-controlled phase I-IIa trial of Ad26.COV2.S in healthy adults. A total of around 32 samples were included in the TCR-sequenced set, comprising roughly 20 Ad26.COV2.S vaccine recipients, 5 placebo recipients and 8 SARS-CoV-2 convalescent individuals. TCRbeta repertoire sequencing was used to assess the specificity and breadth of SARS-CoV-2-reactive T cell receptors after Ad26.COV2.S vaccination. Ad26.COV2.S was administered intramuscularly at a dose of 5x10^10 or 1x10^11 viral particles, either as one shot or as two shots given 56 days apart. Blinding of investigators to trial group allocation was maintained during experiments and outcome assessment. Participants in the trial were split at random into five groups of five each, receiving low-dose or high-dose Ad26.COV2.S once or twice, or else placebo on both occasions.

Study-level results and caveats: After vaccination, substantial breadth of spike-specific CD8+ and CD4+ T cell responses was reported. Vaccine and placebo recipients had comparable non-spike TCR breadth, which fits with the vaccine containing only spike. The authors noted that total T cell responses may have been underestimated by the TCR breadth and depth analyses. Compared with placebo recipients, Ad26.COV2.S recipients showed higher spike-specific TCR breadth (P = 0.0014). Comparing responses between vaccine doses or regimens was not something the study was powered to do.

Looking up the germline V gene (reference sequence) yields CDR1 GTSNPN and CDR2 SVGIG. V sheds 0 bases and J sheds 4 bases, leaving 6 bases between their ends. Its CDR3 holds 12 amino acids, cysteine through phenylalanine. Only the CDR3 region is kept as DNA, spanning 36 bases read in frame from base 1. The immunoSEQ Assay was used to sequence TCRbeta CDR3 regions. After extraction, genomic DNA underwent amplification by bias-controlled multiplex PCR, followed by high-throughput sequencing. The study's processing was this. Collapsing and filtering of sequences were performed to quantify the absolute abundance of each unique TCRbeta CDR3 region. T cell fraction was estimated by normalizing TCRbeta template counts to usable DNA, which was measured by amplifying reference genes present in all nucleated cells. Repertoire TCRs were annotated as SARS-CoV-2-specific when V gene, CDR3 amino acid sequence and J gene were exactly matched to a known reactive TCR set. MIRA supplied the reference SARS-CoV-2 TCR set, which was filtered for enrichment in COVID-19-positive ImmuneCODE repertoires so that public or cross-reactive TCRs were removed. Using the MIRA antigens, annotated TCRs were further analysed by specific ORF or by position within an ORF. Breadth was defined as the number of annotated unique rearrangements divided by the total number of unique productive rearrangements, and depth was defined as the summed frequency of the annotated unique rearrangements. Two-sided Wilcoxon rank-sum tests were applied when comparing TCR breadth between groups. As stored in TCRdb, this immuneACCESS dataset retains in-frame rearrangements with V and J assigned. A fraction of the clones does not appear; measured against another copy, unresolved V genes explain less than half of the discrepancy, and the remainder lacks a known reason. For V, J and clone size, that table is used; D and trimming come from the DNA. The sample yields 440,000 or so clones; 80% to 95% were counted once. Around 1.8% of the sample goes to the ten largest clones.

Details on this clone: Its antigen is not yet known. No base quality values were provided; no much bigger clone lies one nucleotide off.

The label giving this sample's treatment or condition can be read as: over 15 received Ad26.COV2.S at low or high dose, single or two shots; about 5 received placebo; per-sample allocation not given. Repertoires of vaccine and placebo recipients were sequenced from samples collected on day 63 after the first injection. In Cohort 1b, 25 adults aged 18-55 years were enrolled at a single site in Boston, USA, between 29 July and 7 August 2020. Ad26.COV2.S was a replication-incompetent adenovirus type 26 vector that expressed a prefusion-stabilized SARS-CoV-2 spike protein derived from the original Wuhan strain.

The sequence was collected from a person aged 18-60 years who received the Ad26.COV2.S COVID-19 vaccine or a placebo. This receptor chain uses TRBV30 and TRBJ1-1; the D gene cannot be named for sure. The input for sequencing was peripheral blood, taken in a trial of Ad26.COV2.S vaccine versus placebo. The nucleotides are TGTGCCTGGAGTGTTGGGAGCACTGAAGCTTTCTTT. Its product reads: CAWSVGSTEAFF. The full variable domain, completed from the reference TRBV30 and TRBJ1-1 proteins outside the CDR3, reads SQTIHQWPATLVQPVGSPLSLECTVEGTSNPNLYWYRQAAGRGLQLLFYSVGIGQISSEVPQNLSASRPQDRQFILSSKKLLLSDSGFYLCAWSVGSTEAFFGQGTRLTVV.